This T cell receptor beta chain was identified in a study of blood T cell repertoires in COVID-19. The germline gives CDR1 SNHLY, CDR2 FYNNEI. The CDR3 is 15 amino acids. Trimming shortened V by 10 bases and J by 1 base, and 19 bases separated the two germline ends. Profiled with immunoSEQ multiplex PCR; TCRdb holds only in-frame clones, not every one. The sample contains approximately 150,000 clones, approximately 87% of which appear only once. This clone has just a few counts. The sample was peripheral blood. The rearrangement uses TRBV2 and TRBJ1-1, with D perhaps TRBD1 (5 bases). The TCR comes from a man aged 80 or over with acute or convalescent COVID-19. The CDR3 DNA is TGTGCCACCAACTCTGGAAGGGGTGCGAACACTGAAGCTTTCTTT. Its protein is CATNSGRGANTEAFF.